Listed here is a single T cell receptor (beta chain). This CDR3 region has 19 residues. V lost 1 base and J lost 3; bases outside the gene matches: 13. Looked up from germline, CDR1 is MDHEN and CDR2 is SYDVKM. Sample time point: persistent/refractory GD, antithyroid drugs over 5 years with positive TRAb. PBMCs provided the RNA from which the TCR library was made. The data were obtained in a study of regulatory T cells in long-lasting Graves disease. For TCR beta, libraries came from iRepertoire HTBI primers and Arm-PCR of CDR3 regions. Via MiXCR, TCRdb re-called the multiplex PCR reads, giving one row per CDR3 protein. The data contain 350,000 to 450,000 distinct CDR3 sequences, about 23% of them singletons.

This sequence was found in a woman aged 40 to 50 with Graves disease. The chain carries TRBV28 and TRBJ2-7; 12 positions agree with TRBD1. The sequenced sample was peripheral blood mononuclear cells (PBMCs), obtained when the disease was refractory, from a patient treated with antithyroid drugs. The CDR3 here is CASSLSIKSGTGGIYEQYF. DNA of the CDR3: TGTGCCAGCAGTTTATCGATAAAATCCGGGACAGGGGGCATCTACGAGCAGTACTTC.